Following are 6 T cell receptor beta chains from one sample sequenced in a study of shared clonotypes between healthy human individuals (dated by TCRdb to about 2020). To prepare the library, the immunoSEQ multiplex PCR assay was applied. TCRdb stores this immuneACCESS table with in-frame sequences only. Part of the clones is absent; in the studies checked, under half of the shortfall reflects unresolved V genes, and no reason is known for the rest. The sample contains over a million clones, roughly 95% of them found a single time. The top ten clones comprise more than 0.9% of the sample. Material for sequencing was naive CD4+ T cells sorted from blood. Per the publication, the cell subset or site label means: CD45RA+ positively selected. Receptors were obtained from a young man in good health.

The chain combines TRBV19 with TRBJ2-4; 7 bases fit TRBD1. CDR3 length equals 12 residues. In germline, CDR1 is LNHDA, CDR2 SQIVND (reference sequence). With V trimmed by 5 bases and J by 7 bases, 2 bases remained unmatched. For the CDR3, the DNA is TGTGCCAGTAGTCCACAGGGGAACATTCAGTACTTC. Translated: CASSPQGNIQYF.

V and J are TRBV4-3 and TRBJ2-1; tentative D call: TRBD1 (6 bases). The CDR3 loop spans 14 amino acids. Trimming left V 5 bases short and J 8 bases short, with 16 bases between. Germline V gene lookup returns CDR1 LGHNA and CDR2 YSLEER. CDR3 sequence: CASSSTYRDDEQFF. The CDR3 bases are TGCGCCAGCAGCTCGACATACAGGGATGATGAGCAGTTCTTC.

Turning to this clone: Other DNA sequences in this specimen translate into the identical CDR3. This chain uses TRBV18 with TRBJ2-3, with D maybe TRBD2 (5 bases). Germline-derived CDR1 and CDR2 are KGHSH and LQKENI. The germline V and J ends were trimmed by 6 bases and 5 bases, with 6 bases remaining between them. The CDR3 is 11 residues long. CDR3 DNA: TGTGCCAGCTCCCGGGGAGATACGCAGTATTTT. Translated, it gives CASSRGDTQYF.

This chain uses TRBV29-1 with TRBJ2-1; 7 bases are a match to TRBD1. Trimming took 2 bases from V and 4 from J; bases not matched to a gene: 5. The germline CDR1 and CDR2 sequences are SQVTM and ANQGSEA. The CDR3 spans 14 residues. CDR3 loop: CSVEKQGIYNEQFF. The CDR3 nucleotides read TGCAGCGTTGAAAAACAGGGGATATACAATGAGCAGTTCTTC.

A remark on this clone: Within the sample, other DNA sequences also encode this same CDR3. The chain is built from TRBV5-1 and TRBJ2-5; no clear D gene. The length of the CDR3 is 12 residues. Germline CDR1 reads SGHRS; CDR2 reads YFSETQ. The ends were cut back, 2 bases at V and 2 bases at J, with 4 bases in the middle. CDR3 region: CASSFGQETQYF. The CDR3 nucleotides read TGCGCCAGCAGCTTCGGTCAAGAGACCCAGTACTTC.

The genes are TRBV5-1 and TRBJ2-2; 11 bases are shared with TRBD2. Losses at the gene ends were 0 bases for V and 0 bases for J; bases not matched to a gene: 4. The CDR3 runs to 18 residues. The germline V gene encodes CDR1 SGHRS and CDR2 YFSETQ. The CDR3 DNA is TGCGCCAGCAGCTTGGCCGGGACTAGCGGTTCGAACACCGGGGAGCTGTTTTTT. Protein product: CASSLAGTSGSNTGELFF.